The T cell receptor beta chain under discussion was sequenced for a study of T cell clonotyping in hematopoietic cell transplantation. Regarding the study as a whole: Graft donor and pretransplant recipient Inverse Simpson Index values predicted broader posttransplant TCR diversity. After transplant, recipient diversity fell while pathologically expanded clonotypes grew through day 180.

This CDR3 spans 15 amino acids. V was cut by 2 bases and J by 1 base, with 13 bases left in between. CDR1 and CDR2 (germline): GTSNPN, SVGIG (reference sequence). Some clones are missing from TCRdb's copy, which holds only in-frame ones; the method was immunoSEQ multiplex PCR. Of around 3,600 clones listed, 18% are singletons. As concerns this clone: The antigen remains unidentified.

The J gene is TRBJ2-3, the V gene TRBV30, with D possibly being TRBD2 (6 bases). Sequencing was performed on peripheral blood mononuclear cells, taken 30 days after allogeneic stem cell transplant. The sequence was collected from a male patient aged 45 to 59 who had an allogeneic stem cell transplant from a related donor, so the T cells may come from the graft donor. Some clones in this sample may be carry-over from other donors' samples. CDR3 protein: CAWSYGRGGTDTQYF. In DNA, the CDR3 is TGTGCCTGGAGTTACGGGAGAGGAGGCACAGATACGCAGTATTTT.